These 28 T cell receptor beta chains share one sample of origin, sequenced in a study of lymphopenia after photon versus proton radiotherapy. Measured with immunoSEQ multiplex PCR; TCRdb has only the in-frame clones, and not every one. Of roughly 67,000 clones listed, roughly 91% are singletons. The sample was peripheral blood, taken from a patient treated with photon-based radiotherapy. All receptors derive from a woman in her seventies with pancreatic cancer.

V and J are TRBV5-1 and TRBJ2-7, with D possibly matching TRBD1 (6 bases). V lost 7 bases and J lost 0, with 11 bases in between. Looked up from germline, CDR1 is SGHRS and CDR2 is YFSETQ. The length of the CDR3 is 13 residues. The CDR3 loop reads CASRGQHSYEQYF. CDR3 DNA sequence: TGCGCCAGCCGAGGACAGCACTCCTACGAGCAGTACTTC.

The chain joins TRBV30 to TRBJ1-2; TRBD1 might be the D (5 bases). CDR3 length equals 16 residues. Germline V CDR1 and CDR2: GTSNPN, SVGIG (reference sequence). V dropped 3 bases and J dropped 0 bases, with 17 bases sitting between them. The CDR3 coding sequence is TGTGCCTGGAGGACTCGGGACCGCGACTCTAACTATGGCTACACCTTC. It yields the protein CAWRTRDRDSNYGYTF. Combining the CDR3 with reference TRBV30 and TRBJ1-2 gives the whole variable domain SQTIHQWPATLVQPVGSPLSLECTVEGTSNPNLYWYRQAAGRGLQLLFYSVGIGQISSEVPQNLSASRPQDRQFILSSKKLLLSDSGFYLCAWRTRDRDSNYGYTFGSGTRLTVV.

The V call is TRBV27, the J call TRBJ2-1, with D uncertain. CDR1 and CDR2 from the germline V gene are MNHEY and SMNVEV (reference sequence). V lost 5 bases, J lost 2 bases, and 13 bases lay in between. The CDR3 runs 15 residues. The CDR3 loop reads CASSPGAAAYNEQFF. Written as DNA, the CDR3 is TGTGCCAGCAGTCCCGGTGCGGCGGCCTACAATGAGCAGTTCTTC.

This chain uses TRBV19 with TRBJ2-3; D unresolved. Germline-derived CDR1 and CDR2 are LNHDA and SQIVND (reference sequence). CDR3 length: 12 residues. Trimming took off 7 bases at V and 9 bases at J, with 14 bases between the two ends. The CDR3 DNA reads TGTGCCAGTATGAACCCCTGGGAAACGCAGTATTTT. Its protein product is CASMNPWETQYF.

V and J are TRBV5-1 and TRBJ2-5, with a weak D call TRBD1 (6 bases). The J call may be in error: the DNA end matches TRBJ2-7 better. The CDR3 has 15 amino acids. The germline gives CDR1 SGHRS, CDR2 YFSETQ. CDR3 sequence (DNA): TGCGCCAGCAGCTTGGAACAGGGTGGTGGTTACGAGCAGTACTTC. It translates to CASSLEQGGGYEQYF.

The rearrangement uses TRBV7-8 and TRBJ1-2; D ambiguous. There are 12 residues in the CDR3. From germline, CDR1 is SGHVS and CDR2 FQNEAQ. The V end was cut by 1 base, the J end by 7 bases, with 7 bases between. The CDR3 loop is CASSLGRAGYTF. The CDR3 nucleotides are TGTGCCAGCAGCTTAGGACGAGCTGGCTACACCTTC.

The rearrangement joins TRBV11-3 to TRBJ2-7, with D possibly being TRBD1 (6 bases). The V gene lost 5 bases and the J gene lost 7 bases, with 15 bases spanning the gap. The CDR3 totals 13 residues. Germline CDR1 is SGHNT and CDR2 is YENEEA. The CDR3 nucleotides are TGTGCCAGCAGCAGGGACAATACGTTGGAGCAGTACTTC. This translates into CASSRDNTLEQYF.

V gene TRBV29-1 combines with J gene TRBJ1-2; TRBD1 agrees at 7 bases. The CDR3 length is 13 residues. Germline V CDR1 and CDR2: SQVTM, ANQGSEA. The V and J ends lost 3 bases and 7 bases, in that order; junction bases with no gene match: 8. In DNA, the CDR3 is TGCAGCGTTGAGACAGGGACGATAGTTGGCTACACCTTC. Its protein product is CSVETGTIVGYTF.

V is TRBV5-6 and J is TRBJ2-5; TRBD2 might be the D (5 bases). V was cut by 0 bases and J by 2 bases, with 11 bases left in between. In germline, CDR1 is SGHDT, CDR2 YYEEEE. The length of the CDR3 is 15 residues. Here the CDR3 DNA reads TGTGCCAGCAGCTTGGCCAGTGGCGGGCAAGAGACCCAGTACTTC. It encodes CASSLASGGQETQYF.

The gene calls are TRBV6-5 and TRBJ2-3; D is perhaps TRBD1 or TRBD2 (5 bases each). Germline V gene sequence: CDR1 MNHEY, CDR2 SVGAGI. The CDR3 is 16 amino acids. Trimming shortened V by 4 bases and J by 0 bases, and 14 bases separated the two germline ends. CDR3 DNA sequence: TGTGCCAGCAGTTTCCTCGGGGCAGCAAGCACAGATACGCAGTATTTT. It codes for CASSFLGAASTDTQYF.

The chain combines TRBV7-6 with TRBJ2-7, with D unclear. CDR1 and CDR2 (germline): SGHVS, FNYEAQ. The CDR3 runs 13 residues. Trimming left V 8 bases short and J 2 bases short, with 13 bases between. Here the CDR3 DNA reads TGTGCCAGCGGCCCCGGCGGACCCTACGAGCAGTACTTC. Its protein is CASGPGGPYEQYF.

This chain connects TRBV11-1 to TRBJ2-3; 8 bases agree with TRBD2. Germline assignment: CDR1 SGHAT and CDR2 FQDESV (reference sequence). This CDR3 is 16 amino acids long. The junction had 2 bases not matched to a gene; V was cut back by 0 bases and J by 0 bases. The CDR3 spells CASSLAGGRSTDTQYF. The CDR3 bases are TGTGCCAGCAGCTTAGCTGGCGGGAGGAGCACAGATACGCAGTATTTT.

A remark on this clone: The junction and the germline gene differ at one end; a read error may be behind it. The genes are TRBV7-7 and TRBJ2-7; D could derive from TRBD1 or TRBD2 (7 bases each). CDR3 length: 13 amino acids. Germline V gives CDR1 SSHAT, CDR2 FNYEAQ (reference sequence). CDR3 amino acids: CASSLDREGEQYF. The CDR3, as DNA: TGTGCTAGCAGCTTAGACAGGGAGGGCGAGCAGTACTTC. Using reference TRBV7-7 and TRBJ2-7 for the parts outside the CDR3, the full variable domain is GAGVSQSPRYKVTKRGQDVTLRCDPISSHATLYWYQQALGQGPEFLTYFNYEAQPDKSGLPSDRFSAERPEGSISTLTIQRTEQRDSAMYRCASSLDREGEQYFGPGTRLTVT.

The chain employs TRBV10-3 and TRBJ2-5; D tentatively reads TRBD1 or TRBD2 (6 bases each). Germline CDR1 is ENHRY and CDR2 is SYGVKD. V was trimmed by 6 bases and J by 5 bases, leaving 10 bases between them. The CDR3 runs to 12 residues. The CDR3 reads CAISTGAETQYF. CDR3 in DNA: TGTGCCATCAGCACGGGGGCTGAGACCCAGTACTTC.

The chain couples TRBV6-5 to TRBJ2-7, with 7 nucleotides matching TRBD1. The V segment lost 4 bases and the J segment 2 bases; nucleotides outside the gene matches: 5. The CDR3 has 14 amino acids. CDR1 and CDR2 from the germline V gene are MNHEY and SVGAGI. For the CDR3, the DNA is TGTGCCAGCAGTTCCACAGGGGCCACCTACGAGCAGTACTTC. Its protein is CASSSTGATYEQYF.

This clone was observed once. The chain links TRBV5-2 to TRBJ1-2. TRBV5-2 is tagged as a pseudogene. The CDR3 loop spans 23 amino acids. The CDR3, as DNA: TGTGCCAGCAACCTACTGGGAACTCGGACTTCAATTCCACTTATGTGGGCGAACTATGGCTACACCTTC. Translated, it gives CASNLLGTRTSIPLMWANYGYTF.

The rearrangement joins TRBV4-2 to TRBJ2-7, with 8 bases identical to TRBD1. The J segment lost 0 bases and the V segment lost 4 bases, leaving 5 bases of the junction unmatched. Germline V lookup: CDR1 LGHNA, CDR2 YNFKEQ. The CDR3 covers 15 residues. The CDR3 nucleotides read TGTGCCAGCAGCCCTGGACAGGGTAACTCCTACGAGCAGTACTTC. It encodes CASSPGQGNSYEQYF.

CDR3 bases: TGTGCCAGCAGCAAAGGGCAGTTTTCCAATCAGCCCCAGCATTTT. This translates into CASSKGQFSNQPQHF. This chain uses TRBV7-2 with TRBJ1-5; no clear D gene. This CDR3 region has 15 residues. Trimming removed 5 bases at V and 3 bases at J, with 14 bases between. Germline CDR1 reads SGHTA; CDR2 reads FQGNSA.

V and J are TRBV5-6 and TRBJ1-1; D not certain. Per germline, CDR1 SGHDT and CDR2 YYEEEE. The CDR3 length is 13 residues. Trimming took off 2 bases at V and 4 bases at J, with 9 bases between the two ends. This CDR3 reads CASSFYRRTEAFF. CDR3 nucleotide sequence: TGTGCCAGCAGCTTTTATCGTCGCACTGAAGCTTTCTTT.

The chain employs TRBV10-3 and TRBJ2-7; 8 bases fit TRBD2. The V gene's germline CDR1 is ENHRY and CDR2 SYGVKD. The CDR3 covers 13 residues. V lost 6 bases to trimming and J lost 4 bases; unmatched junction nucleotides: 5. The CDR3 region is CAIRASGLYEQYF. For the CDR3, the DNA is TGTGCCATCAGGGCTAGCGGGTTATACGAGCAGTACTTC.

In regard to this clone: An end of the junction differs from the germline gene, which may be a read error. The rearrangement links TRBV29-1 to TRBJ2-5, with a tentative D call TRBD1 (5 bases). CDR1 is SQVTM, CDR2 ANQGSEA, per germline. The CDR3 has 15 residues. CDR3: CSVESTAVTQGTQYF. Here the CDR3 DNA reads TGCAGCGTTGAATCGACAGCCGTGACGCAAGGGACCCAGTACTTC.

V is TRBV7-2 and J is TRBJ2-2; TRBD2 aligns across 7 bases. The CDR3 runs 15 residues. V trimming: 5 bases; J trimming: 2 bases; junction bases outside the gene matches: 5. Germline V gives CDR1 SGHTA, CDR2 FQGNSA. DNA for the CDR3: TGTGCCAGCAGCCCTAGCGGAACTAACACCGGGGAGCTGTTTTTT. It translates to CASSPSGTNTGELFF.

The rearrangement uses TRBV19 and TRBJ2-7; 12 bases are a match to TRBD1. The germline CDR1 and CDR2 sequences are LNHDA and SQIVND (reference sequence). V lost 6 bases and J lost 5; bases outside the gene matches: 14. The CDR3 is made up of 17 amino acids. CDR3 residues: CASRLGPSGQGANEQYF. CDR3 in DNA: TGTGCCAGTAGATTGGGACCCTCGGGACAGGGGGCGAACGAGCAGTACTTC. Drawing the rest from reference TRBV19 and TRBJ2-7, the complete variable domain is DGGITQSPKYLFRKEGQNVTLSCEQNLNHDAMYWYRQDPGQGLRLIYYSQIVNDFQKGDIAEGYSVSREKKESFPLTVTSAQKNPTAFYLCASRLGPSGQGANEQYFGPGTRLTVT.

The CDR3 loop reads CASSFRDTTYEQYF. For the CDR3, the DNA is TGTGCCAGCAGCTTCCGGGACACAACCTACGAGCAGTACTTC. The gene calls are TRBV5-6 and TRBJ2-7; TRBD1 might be the D (6 bases). Trimming cost V 2 bases and J 2 bases, with 11 bases left between them. Germline V gene sequence: CDR1 SGHDT, CDR2 YYEEEE. The CDR3 runs to 14 residues.

Written as DNA, the CDR3 is TGTGCCAGCAGCTTACTCCAGGGGGCTATTGGAAACACCATATATTTT. Translated: CASSLLQGAIGNTIYF. The chain is built from TRBV7-9 and TRBJ1-3; 8 bases match TRBD1. Trimming at V came to 2 bases and at J to 3 bases, leaving 6 bases not matched to a gene. CDR1 and CDR2 from the germline V gene are SEHNR and FQNEAQ (reference sequence). CDR3 length: 16 residues.

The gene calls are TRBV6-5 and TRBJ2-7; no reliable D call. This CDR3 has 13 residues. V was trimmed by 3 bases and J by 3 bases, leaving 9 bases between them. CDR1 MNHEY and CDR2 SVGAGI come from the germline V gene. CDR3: CASSYDFLYEQYF. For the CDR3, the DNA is TGTGCCAGCAGTTATGACTTCCTCTACGAGCAGTACTTC.

As DNA, the CDR3 is TGTGCCAGCAGCCAAGGGGGGGTGCGGGAAAAACTGTTTTTT. It translates to CASSQGGVREKLFF. The chain has TRBV4-2 and TRBJ1-4; weak D call: TRBD1 (5 bases). V was trimmed by 1 base and J by 8 bases, leaving 11 bases between them. Germline loops: CDR1 LGHNA, CDR2 YNFKEQ. CDR3 length equals 14 residues.

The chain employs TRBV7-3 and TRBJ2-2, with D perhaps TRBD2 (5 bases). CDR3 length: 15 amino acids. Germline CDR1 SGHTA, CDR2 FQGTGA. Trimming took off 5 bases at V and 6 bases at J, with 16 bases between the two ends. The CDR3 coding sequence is TGTGCCAGCAGCAAACTTGGCTCGGAGGCCGGGGAGCTGTTTTTT. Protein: CASSKLGSEAGELFF.